The rows below give T cell receptor beta chains drawn from one sample of a study of CD8+ T cells in alopecia areata. TCRdb's copy holds only in-frame clones and misses some; the assay was immunoSEQ multiplex PCR. The data contain over 80,000 clones, roughly 47% of them singletons. The specimen comprised CD8+ T cells sorted from blood, sampled at week 24, from a patient treated with tofacitinib. These receptors were collected from a human donor with alopecia areata. CDR3s include the opening cysteine and the closing phenylalanine or tryptophan. D genes are given only for firm matches. Clone size is given for some rows only: seen once, a few or many times, or a class if the clone is expanded.

>TRBV30|-|TRBD2|TRBJ2-5|16
TGTGCCTGGAGTGATTCTCTAGCGGGAGGTTTAGAGACCCAGTACTTC
CAWSDSLAGGLETQYF
>TRBV5-4|-|-|TRBJ2-5|14
TGTGCCAGCAGCTTGCGGGGTAGGGGAGAGACCCAGTACTTC
CASSLRGRGETQYF
>TRBV12-5|-|-|TRBJ1-1|15
TGTGCTAGTGGTTTGGACCGGGTGGTTTCCACTGAAGCTTTCTTT
CASGLDRVVSTEAFF
>TRBV4-1|few|-|TRBJ1-5|14
TGCGCCAGCAGCCCACAGGCTAGCAATCAGCCCCAGCATTTT
CASSPQASNQPQHF
>TRBV30|-|-|TRBJ2-7|13
TGTGCCTGGAGTGTACAAAGGAACTACGAGCAGTACTTC
CAWSVQRNYEQYF
>TRBV7-9|few|-|TRBJ1-5|12
TGTGCCAGCAGCTTAGGGAATCAGCCCCAGCATTTT
CASSLGNQPQHF
>TRBV7-9|few|TRBD1|TRBJ2-2|14
TGTGCCAACTTCGACGCCAGGGGGTCCGGGGAGCTGTTTTTT
CANFDARGSGELFF
>TRBV28|-|-|TRBJ2-7|15
TGTGCCAGCAGTTTAAGCCCCCAAGTCTCCTACGAGCAGTACTTC
CASSLSPQVSYEQYF
>TRBV13|-|TRBD1|TRBJ2-5|13
TGTGCCAGCAGCAAGGACAGGGTGGAGACCCAGTACTTC
CASSKDRVETQYF
>TRBV15|-|-|TRBJ2-7|15
TGTGCCACCAGCAGAGTCCCAGGGGCGCACTACGAGCAGTACTTC
CATSRVPGAHYEQYF
>TRBV5-6|-|-|TRBJ1-1|14
TGTGCCAGCAGCTTCAGGTCGGTGCACACTGAAGCTTTCTTT
CASSFRSVHTEAFF
>TRBV27|-|-|TRBJ2-7|14
TGTGCCAGCAGTCCCATCGGCAGCTCCTACGAGCAGTACTTC
CASSPIGSSYEQYF
>TRBV18|-|TRBD2|TRBJ2-3|16
TGTGCCAGCTCATTGCTAGCGGGAGGATCCGGAGATACGCAGTATTTT
CASSLLAGGSGDTQYF
>TRBV7-3|-|-|TRBJ2-1|15
TGTGCCAGCAGCCCCACTAGCCGCTCCTACAATGAGCAGTTCTTC
CASSPTSRSYNEQFF
>TRBV11-2|-|TRBD2|TRBJ2-1|15
TGTGCCAGCAGCTTAAAGGGGACTAGGTCCAATGAGCAGTTCTTC
CASSLKGTRSNEQFF
>TRBV2|-|-|TRBJ2-1|12
TGTGCCAGCAGTCCAACGGGCGGGGAGCAGTTCTTC
CASSPTGGEQFF
>TRBV12-5|-|TRBD2|TRBJ2-1|14
TGTGCTAGTGGCCAGGGAGGGCCCTACAATGAGCAGTTCTTC
CASGQGGPYNEQFF
>TRBV19|few|TRBD2|TRBJ2-3|16
TGTGCCAGTATCCAGACTAGCGGGAGTGGCACAGATACGCAGTATTTT
CASIQTSGSGTDTQYF
>TRBV13|-|-|TRBJ2-3|16
TGTGCCAGCAGCTTTTTGGCAGGGATAAGCACAGATACGCAGTATTTT
CASSFLAGISTDTQYF
>TRBV4-3|few|TRBD1|TRBJ2-7|15
TGCGCCAGCAGCCCCGGGGCAGGGGGTTCCTACGAGCAGTACTTC
CASSPGAGGSYEQYF
>TRBV7-9|few|TRBD2|TRBJ2-2|16
TGTGCCAGCAGCTCGATAGCGGGAGGGACCACCGGGGAGCTGTTTTTT
CASSSIAGGTTGELFF
>TRBV6-1|-|-|TRBJ2-4|17
TGTGCCAGCAGTGAAATGGGCGGGACAGCAGCCAAAAACATTCAGTACTTC
CASSEMGGTAAKNIQYF
>TRBV19|-|-|TRBJ1-2|13
TGTGCCAGTAGTCAAGGGGGAAGCTATGGCTACACCTTC
CASSQGGSYGYTF
>TRBV27|-|TRBD2|TRBJ2-1|16
TGTGCCAGCAGTTTAGGTCTAGCGGGAGGTAACAATGAGCAGTTCTTC
CASSLGLAGGNNEQFF
>TRBV7-6|-|-|TRBJ2-3|13
TGTGCCAGCAGCTTTGGTCACACAGATACGCAGTATTTT
CASSFGHTDTQYF
>TRBV7-3|-|-|TRBJ1-1|15
TGTGCCAGCAGCTCCTCGGGTGGTCCGAACACTGAAGCTTTCTTT
CASSSSGGPNTEAFF
>TRBV7-6|-|-|TRBJ2-7|12
TGTGCCAGCAGCTTAAACCCTTACGAGCAGTACTTC
CASSLNPYEQYF
>TRBV27|-|-|TRBJ2-1|14
TGTGCCAGCAGTTTAATGAGCTCCTACAATGAGCAGTTCTTC
CASSLMSSYNEQFF
>TRBV9|-|TRBD1|TRBJ2-7|15
TGTGCCAGCAGCGGAGGACAGGGTGGTTCGGGCGAGCAGTACTTC
CASSGGQGGSGEQYF
>TRBV7-9|many|-|TRBJ1-1|14
TGTGCCAGCAGAAGCAGGGAATTCTATCTCGAAGCTTTCTTT
CASRSREFYLEAFF
>TRBV7-9|-|-|TRBJ2-1|12
TGTGCCAGCAGCTTAGCGATCCCTGAGCAGTTCTTC
CASSLAIPEQFF